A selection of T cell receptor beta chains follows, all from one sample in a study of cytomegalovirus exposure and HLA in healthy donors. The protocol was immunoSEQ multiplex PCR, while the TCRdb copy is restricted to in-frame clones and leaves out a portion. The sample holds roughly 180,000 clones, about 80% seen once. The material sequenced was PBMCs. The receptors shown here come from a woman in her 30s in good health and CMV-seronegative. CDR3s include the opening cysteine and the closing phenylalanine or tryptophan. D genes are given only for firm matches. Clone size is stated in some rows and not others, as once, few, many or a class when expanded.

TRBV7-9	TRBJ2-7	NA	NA	CAGSLVGATTYEQYF	TGTGCCGGCAGCTTAGTAGGAGCGACTACCTACGAGCAGTACTTC
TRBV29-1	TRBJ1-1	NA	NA	CSVEGAGAFF	TGCAGCGTCGAAGGGGCGGGCGCTTTCTTT
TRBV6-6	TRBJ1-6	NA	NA	CASSYLQGTDSPLHF	TGTGCCAGCAGTTACCTCCAGGGAACGGATTCACCCCTCCACTTT
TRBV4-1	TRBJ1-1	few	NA	CASSHPSRGNTEAFF	TGCGCCAGCAGCCATCCAAGTCGCGGGAACACTGAAGCTTTCTTT
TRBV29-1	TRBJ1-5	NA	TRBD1	CSVQGAGNQPQHF	TGCAGCGTGCAGGGGGCCGGCAATCAGCCCCAGCATTTT
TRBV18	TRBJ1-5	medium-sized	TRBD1	CASSPDTSLGTGWYSNQPQHF	TGTGCCAGCTCACCCGACACATCCCTAGGGACAGGGTGGTATAGCAATCAGCCCCAGCATTTT
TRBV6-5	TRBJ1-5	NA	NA	CASSYRGGNQPQHF	TGTGCCAGCAGTTACAGGGGCGGCAATCAGCCCCAGCATTTT
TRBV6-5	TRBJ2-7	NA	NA	CASSYTDTGNEQYF	TGTGCCAGCAGTTACACGGACACAGGGAACGAGCAGTACTTC
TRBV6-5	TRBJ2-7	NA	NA	CASSQDYLLHEQYF	TGTGCCAGCAGCCAAGACTATCTCCTCCACGAGCAGTACTTC
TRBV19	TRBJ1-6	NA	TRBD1	CASSNFGTGLDYSPLHF	TGTGCCAGCTCCAACTTCGGGACAGGGTTAGACTATTCACCCCTCCACTTT
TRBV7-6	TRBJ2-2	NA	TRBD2	CASSLAAGGGELFF	TGTGCCAGCAGCTTAGCGGCGGGGGGCGGGGAGCTGTTTTTT
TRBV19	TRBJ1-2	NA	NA	CASSIWGLGGYTF	TGTGCCAGTAGTATCTGGGGGCTTGGCGGCTACACCTTC
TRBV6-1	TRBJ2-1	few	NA	CASTPGSYNEQFF	TGTGCCAGCACCCCGGGATCCTACAATGAGCAGTTCTTC
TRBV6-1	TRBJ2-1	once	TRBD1	CASSEPPGQGAFEQFF	TGTGCCAGCAGTGAACCCCCGGGACAGGGGGCGTTTGAGCAGTTCTTC
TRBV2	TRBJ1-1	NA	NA	CASNQQGGTEAFF	TGTGCCAGCAACCAACAGGGAGGGACTGAAGCTTTCTTT
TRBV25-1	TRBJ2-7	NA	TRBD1	CASSQGQVGSYEQYF	TGTGCCAGCAGTCAGGGACAGGTTGGTTCCTACGAGCAGTACTTC
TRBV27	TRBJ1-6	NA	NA	CASSLTGTSSPLHF	TGTGCCAGCAGTTTAACAGGTACATCATCTCCCCTCCACTTT
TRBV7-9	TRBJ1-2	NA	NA	CASTKGGDYGYTF	TGTGCCAGCACCAAGGGGGGGGACTATGGCTACACCTTC
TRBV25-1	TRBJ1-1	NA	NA	CASSGTVEAFF	TGTGCCAGCAGTGGAACAGTTGAAGCCTTCTTT
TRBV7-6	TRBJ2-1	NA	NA	CASSVGIRVSSYNEQFF	TGTGCCAGCAGCGTAGGTATACGAGTCTCCTCCTACAATGAGCAGTTCTTC
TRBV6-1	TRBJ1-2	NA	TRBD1	CASSEARGNYGYTF	TGTGCCAGCAGTGAAGCCAGGGGGAACTATGGCTACACCTTC
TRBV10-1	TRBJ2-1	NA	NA	CASSETSTNEQFF	TGCGCCAGCAGTGAGACTAGCACCAATGAGCAGTTCTTC